This T cell receptor beta chain came from a study of blood T cell repertoires in COVID-19. Study details: Samples representing acute and convalescent COVID-19 were sourced from the United States, Italy and Spain.

From germline, CDR1 is SQVTM and CDR2 ANQGSEA. CDR3 size: 13 residues. V was clipped by 6 bases and J by 5 bases; unmatched bases: 8. The age range of participants was 18 to 89 years, with residence in about two dozen US areas. Only in-frame clones appear in the TCRdb table, and some are missing; sequencing was by immunoSEQ multiplex PCR. The sample comprises over 200,000 clones, more than 75% of which are singletons, and 15% to 19% rests with the top ten. The sequenced material came from PBMCs or T cells enriched from blood (not recorded which). V gene TRBV29-1 combines with J gene TRBJ1-1, with 8 bases lining up with TRBD1. This receptor was taken from a man younger than 35 who had recovered from COVID-19. CDR3 protein: CSVGRGQGTEAFF. The CDR3 DNA is TGCAGCGTCGGCAGGGGGCAAGGGACTGAAGCTTTCTTT.